What follows are 27 T cell receptor beta chains derived from one specimen sequenced in a study of cytomegalovirus exposure and HLA in healthy donors. A multiplex PCR was run with 60 Vbeta primers and 13 Jbeta primers. Profiled with immunoSEQ multiplex PCR; TCRdb holds only in-frame clones, not every one. The sample has 190,000 or so clones; 80% are singletons. The sequenced sample was PBMCs. Receptors originate from a boy younger than 18 in good health and CMV-seronegative.

The V call is TRBV7-2, the J call TRBJ2-7, with TRBD2 identical over 11 bases. Germline values: CDR1 SGHTA, CDR2 FQGNSA. CDR3 length equals 15 residues. J was trimmed by 0 bases and V by 5 bases; bases with no gene match: 3. CDR3 DNA sequence: TGTGCCAGCAGCCAACTAGCGGGAGACTCCTACGAGCAGTACTTC. It encodes CASSQLAGDSYEQYF.

This clone is a singleton in its sample. The rearrangement joins TRBV7-3 to TRBJ1-1, with 7 bases that match TRBD1. V lost 6 bases and J lost 6; bases outside the gene matches: 13. Looked up from germline, CDR1 is SGHTA and CDR2 is FQGTGA. The CDR3 spans 15 residues. In DNA form, the CDR3 reads TGTGCCAGCAGACATACAGGGGACACAATATCTGAAGCTTTCTTT. It translates to CASRHTGDTISEAFF. Variable domain in full (rest from reference TRBV7-3 and TRBJ1-1): GAGVSQTPSNKVTEKGKYVELRCDPISGHTALYWYRQSLGQGPEFLIYFQGTGAADDSGLPNDRFFAVRPEGSVSTLKIQRTERGDSAVYLCASRHTGDTISEAFFGQGTRLTVV.

This rearrangement joins TRBV12-5 to TRBJ2-1; possible D gene TRBD1, 6 bases. Trimming removed 6 bases at V and 7 bases at J, with 16 bases between. The CDR3 sequence is 14 residues long. The germline gives CDR1 LGHNT, CDR2 FRNRAP. CDR3 bases: TGTGCTAGTGGGCCGTTCAGGGGTCCGAATGAGCAGTTCTTC. Translating gives CASGPFRGPNEQFF.

The genes are TRBV6-5 and TRBJ2-7, with 8 bases that match TRBD2. CDR3 length equals 14 residues. From germline, CDR1 is MNHEY and CDR2 SVGAGI. J lost 3 bases, V lost 6 bases, and 7 bases had no gene match. This CDR3 reads CASRRGDGRYEQYF. CDR3 bases: TGTGCCAGCAGGCGGGGGGACGGCCGCTACGAGCAGTACTTC.

V usage is TRBV30 and J usage is TRBJ1-1, with D maybe TRBD1 (5 bases). This CDR3 has 18 amino acids. Deletions cut 1 base from V and 0 bases from J, with 21 bases between. Germline V gene sequence: CDR1 GTSNPN, CDR2 SVGIG (reference sequence). CDR3 nucleotide sequence: TGTGCCTGGAGTGATCAGGGCAGGGTGACCGTCATGAACACTGAAGCTTTCTTT. Its protein product is CAWSDQGRVTVMNTEAFF.

This chain connects TRBV27 to TRBJ2-3, with no clear D. CDR3 size: 15 residues. The germline gives CDR1 MNHEY, CDR2 SMNVEV (reference sequence). The V gene lost 6 bases and the J gene lost 1 base, with 14 bases spanning the gap. CDR3 sequence reads: CASSLAEWGTDTQYF. The CDR3 DNA reads TGTGCCAGCAGCTTGGCGGAGTGGGGCACAGATACGCAGTATTTT.

This clone was counted a single time. It is unclear where the CDR3 begins or ends on the DNA, so no DNA is shown, and the CDR3 is as TCRdb lists it. J is TRBJ1-1 and V is TRBV2; the table's D call TRBD1 went unverified against the DNA. Germline V lookup: CDR1 SNHLY, CDR2 FYNNEI. Termini included, the CDR3 measures 18 amino acids. The CDR3 protein is CASSDSGQGAPTNTEAFF.

The chain is built from TRBV19 and TRBJ2-3, with D possibly being TRBD2 (5 bases). The length of the CDR3 is 10 residues. Looked up from germline, CDR1 is LNHDA and CDR2 is SQIVND (reference sequence). Trimming pared 11 bases from V and 9 bases from J, leaving 12 bases between. The CDR3 sequence is CASYSGTQYF. The CDR3 region has the DNA TGTGCCTCATACTCGGGGACGCAGTATTTT.

This chain uses TRBV7-9 with TRBJ1-1; D possibly corresponds to TRBD1 (6 bases). V was clipped by 2 bases and J by 4 bases, with 20 bases between them. The V gene's germline CDR1 is SEHNR and CDR2 FQNEAQ (reference sequence). The CDR3 is 17 residues long. Here the CDR3 reads CASSLLGGGRVGTEAFF. Here the CDR3 DNA reads TGTGCCAGCAGCTTATTGGGTGGGGGCAGGGTGGGCACTGAAGCTTTCTTT.

The rearrangement joins TRBV30 to TRBJ1-2; maybe TRBD1 (5 bases). The CDR3 is 17 residues long. V was trimmed by 0 bases and J by 4 bases, leaving 21 bases between them. CDR1 and CDR2 (germline): GTSNPN, SVGIG (reference sequence). For the CDR3, the DNA is TGTGCCTGGAGTGTGGCGACAGATTTTACAGCCAGCTATGGCTACACCTTC. Protein product: CAWSVATDFTASYGYTF.

This chain joins TRBV11-3 and TRBJ1-1; maybe TRBD1 (5 bases). Trimming took off 4 bases at V and 0 bases at J, with 12 bases between the two ends. Germline V lookup: CDR1 SGHNT, CDR2 YENEEA. The CDR3 has 15 amino acids. DNA of the CDR3: TGTGCCAGCAGCTCCAGGACACGCATGAACACTGAAGCTTTCTTT. Encoded protein: CASSSRTRMNTEAFF.

This rearrangement joins TRBV15 to TRBJ1-5, with a possible D match to TRBD1 (5 bases). The CDR3 totals 14 residues. Germline values: CDR1 LNHNV, CDR2 YYDKDF (reference sequence). Between the trimmed V and J ends, which lost 1 base and 5 bases, there was a span of 9 bases. The CDR3 spells CATSRVPGDQPQHF. CDR3 nucleotides: TGTGCCACCAGCAGAGTCCCGGGGGATCAGCCCCAGCATTTT.

The chain joins TRBV6-6 to TRBJ1-5; D is unclear. Per the germline V gene, CDR1 is MNHNY and CDR2 is SVGAGI (reference sequence). Trimming pared 7 bases from V and 2 bases from J, leaving 18 bases between. The CDR3 is made up of 16 amino acids. The CDR3 nucleotides are TGTGCCAGCACCGAACGTAGAGGTGGTGGCAATCAGCCCCAGCATTTT. Protein sequence: CASTERRGGGNQPQHF.

The chain has TRBV12-1 and TRBJ1-5; TRBD1, the D gene given by the table, was not confirmed from the DNA. TRBV12-1 is noted as a pseudogene. The CDR3 totals 13 residues. CDR3 in amino acids: CASSLTGDQPQHF. CDR3 bases: TGTGCCAGCAGCTTGACAGGGGATCAGCCCCAGCATTTT.

The chain joins TRBV7-9 to TRBJ2-1; D perhaps matches TRBD2 (6 bases). This CDR3 has 16 amino acids. V was shortened by 3 bases and J by 0 bases, with 12 bases between the two germline ends. Germline V CDR1 and CDR2: SEHNR, FQNEAQ (reference sequence). Here the CDR3 reads CASSFHSGSSYNEQFF. Here the CDR3 DNA reads TGTGCCAGCAGCTTTCATTCCGGGAGCTCCTACAATGAGCAGTTCTTC.

The J gene is TRBJ1-4, the V gene TRBV11-2; D is perhaps TRBD1 (5 bases). This CDR3 has 14 residues. CDR1 is SGHAT and CDR2 is FQNNGV in the germline V gene. Trimming took off 3 bases at V and 8 bases at J, with 13 bases between the two ends. The CDR3 protein is CASSFWGEREKLFF. The CDR3 region has the DNA TGTGCCAGCAGCTTTTGGGGGGAACGGGAAAAACTGTTTTTT.

The genes are TRBV5-6 and TRBJ1-2; TRBD1 matches 7 bases. The V and J ends lost 1 base and 4 bases, in that order; junction bases with no gene match: 4. This CDR3 contains 14 residues. The germline CDR1 and CDR2 sequences are SGHDT and YYEEEE. The CDR3 loop reads CASSLRGLSYGYTF. The CDR3 region has the DNA TGTGCCAGCAGCTTGAGGGGGCTTAGCTATGGCTACACCTTC.

CDR3 protein: CASSLGRPYEQYF. CDR3 coding DNA: TGTGCCAGCAGCTTAGGGAGACCCTACGAGCAGTACTTC. The chain carries TRBV11-1 and TRBJ2-7, with unresolved D. V lost 1 base to trimming and J lost 2 bases, with 6 bases between them. Germline assignment: CDR1 SGHAT and CDR2 FQDESV (reference sequence). The CDR3 extends over 13 amino acids.

As regards this clone: An end of the junction does not agree with germline; a read error may underlie this. The same CDR3 can be traced to other DNA sequences in this sample. The chain has TRBV30 and TRBJ1-2; TRBD1 might be the D (5 bases). The CDR3 covers 12 residues. Germline V gives CDR1 GTSNPN, CDR2 SVGIG (reference sequence). The CDR3 protein is CAWSFRADGHTF. CDR3 DNA: TGTGCCTGGAGTTTCAGGGCTGATGGCCACACCTTC.

The V call is TRBV27, the J call TRBJ2-7, with D possibly matching TRBD2 (5 bases). Looked up from germline, CDR1 is MNHEY and CDR2 is SMNVEV (reference sequence). There are 14 residues in the CDR3. Trimming took off 1 base at V and 5 bases at J, with 12 bases between the two ends. CDR3 region: CASSLFGDGDEQYF. CDR3 DNA sequence: TGTGCCAGCAGTTTATTCGGGGATGGGGACGAGCAGTACTTC.

The chain carries TRBV7-9 and TRBJ2-5; D gene ambiguous. The last part of the DNA fits TRBJ2-7 better; the J call may be wrong. The CDR3 has 14 amino acids. Germline V gives CDR1 SEHNR, CDR2 FQNEAQ (reference sequence). CDR3 amino acids: CASSLDSVSYEQYF. For the CDR3, the DNA is TGTGCCAGCAGCTTAGATTCGGTCTCCTACGAGCAGTACTTC.

This clone was counted once. V and J are TRBV7-9 and TRBJ1-3, with 9 positions matching TRBD1. Trimming took 6 bases from V and 0 from J; bases not matched to a gene: 9. CDR3 length: 17 residues. The germline CDR1 and CDR2 sequences are SEHNR and FQNEAQ (reference sequence). CDR3 DNA: TGTGCCAGCAGTAAGGACAGGGGAAAAGTCTCTGGAAACACCATATATTTT. This translates into CASSKDRGKVSGNTIYF.

This chain joins TRBV9 and TRBJ1-6; D is perhaps TRBD1 (6 bases). Germline values: CDR1 SGDLS, CDR2 YYNGEE. V was pared by 3 bases and J by 7 bases, with 11 bases between. CDR3 size: 14 residues. The CDR3 loop reads CASSAGVGNSPLHF. The CDR3 DNA follows: TGTGCCAGCAGCGCAGGGGTGGGAAATTCACCCCTCCACTTT.

The V gene is TRBV7-8, the J gene TRBJ2-4, with TRBD2 identical over 9 bases. The CDR3 has 16 amino acids. CDR1 is SGHVS, CDR2 FQNEAQ, per germline. The ends lost 4 bases at V and 2 bases at J; junction bases unmatched: 6. The CDR3 reads CASSSSGGKTKNIQYF. In DNA, the CDR3 is TGTGCCAGCAGCTCGAGCGGGGGGAAGACCAAAAACATTCAGTACTTC.

The CDR3 DNA reads as TGTGCCAGCAGCTTAGCTGGTAGCGGGGCGCCAGATACGCAGTATTTT. Translating it yields CASSLAGSGAPDTQYF. The V gene is TRBV7-8, the J gene TRBJ2-3; 8 bases fit TRBD2. This CDR3 has 16 amino acids. The V and J ends lost 0 bases and 4 bases, in that order; junction bases with no gene match: 6. Germline values: CDR1 SGHVS, CDR2 FQNEAQ.

In DNA, the CDR3 is TGCGCCAGCAGCTTGGGGGAGGAAATCACTGAAGCTTTCTTT. Residues: CASSLGEEITEAFF. The genes are TRBV5-1 and TRBJ1-1; D not certain. Germline CDR1 and CDR2: SGHRS and YFSETQ. Trimming took off 0 bases at V and 4 bases at J, with 10 bases between the two ends. This CDR3 has 14 amino acids.

The gene calls are TRBV5-1 and TRBJ1-1; 8 bases are a match to TRBD1. V dropped 3 bases and J dropped 1; count of bases not matched to a gene: 5. Germline V CDR1 and CDR2: SGHRS, YFSETQ. The CDR3 is 15 residues long. The CDR3 region is CASSWRTGKNTEAFF. In DNA form, the CDR3 reads TGCGCCAGCAGCTGGAGGACAGGGAAGAACACTGAAGCTTTCTTT.